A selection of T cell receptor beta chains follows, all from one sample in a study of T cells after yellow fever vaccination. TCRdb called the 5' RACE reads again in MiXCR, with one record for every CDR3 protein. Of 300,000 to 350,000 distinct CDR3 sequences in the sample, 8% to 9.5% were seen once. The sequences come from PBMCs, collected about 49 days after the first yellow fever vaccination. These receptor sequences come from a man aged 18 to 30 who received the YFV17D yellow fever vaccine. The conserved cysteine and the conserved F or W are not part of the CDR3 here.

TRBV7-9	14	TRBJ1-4	ASSLDPRGANEKLF
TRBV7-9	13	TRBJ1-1	ASSLERGVGTEAF
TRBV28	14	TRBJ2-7	ASSSPGEGSSYEQY
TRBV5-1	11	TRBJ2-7	ASSLTGIYEQY
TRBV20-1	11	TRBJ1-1	SADSHRGPEAF
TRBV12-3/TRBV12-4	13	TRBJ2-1	ASTSGTGGVNEQF
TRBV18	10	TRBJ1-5	ASSPRDRPQH
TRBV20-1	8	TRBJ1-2	SARTDGYT
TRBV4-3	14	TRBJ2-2	ASSLGWLSNTGELF
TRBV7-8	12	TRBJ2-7	ASSLGLASYEQY
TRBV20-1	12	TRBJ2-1	SATNRLGDNEQF
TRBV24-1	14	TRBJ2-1	ATSDPTGTGLDEQF
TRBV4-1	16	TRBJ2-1	ASSQEAQGGSSYNEQF
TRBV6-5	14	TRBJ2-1	ASSYSNFFGIDEQF
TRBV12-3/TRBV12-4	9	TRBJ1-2	ASSLEYGYT
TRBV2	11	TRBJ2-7	ASSEWQGYEQY
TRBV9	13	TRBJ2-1	ASSVTVDPLLEQF
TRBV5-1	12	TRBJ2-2	ASTWLENTGELF
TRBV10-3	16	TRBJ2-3	AISESFKSAGKTDTQY
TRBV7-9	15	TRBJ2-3	ASSAKPSGGYTDTQY
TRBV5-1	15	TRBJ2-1	ASSPRIDYSSYNEQF
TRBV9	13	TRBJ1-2	ASSVDTGRSYGYT
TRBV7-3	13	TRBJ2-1	ASSSYGSSYNEQF
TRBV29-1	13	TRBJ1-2	SVGDRAFRRSGYT
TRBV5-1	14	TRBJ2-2	ASSLVQPTNTGELF
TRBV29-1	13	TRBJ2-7	SVEEGADISYEQY
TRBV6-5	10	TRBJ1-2	ASSYSGNGYT
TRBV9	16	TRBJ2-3	ASSVDPGSGGVPDTQY
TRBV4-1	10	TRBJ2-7	ASSHLGYEQY
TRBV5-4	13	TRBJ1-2	ASSLPSYRGYGYT
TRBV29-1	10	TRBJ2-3	SVVPITDTQY
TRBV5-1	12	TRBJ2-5	ASSLVPPGETQY
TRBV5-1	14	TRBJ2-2	ASSLASDRAGRELF
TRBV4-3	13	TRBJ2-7	ASSQAPQTGSQQY
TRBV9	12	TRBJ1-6	ASSVGLFNSPLH
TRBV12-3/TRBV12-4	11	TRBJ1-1	ASSFGAWTEAF
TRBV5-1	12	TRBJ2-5	ASSLGLGVETQY
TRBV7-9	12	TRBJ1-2	ASSFQGTLRGYT
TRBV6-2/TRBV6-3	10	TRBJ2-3	ASSYRSDTQY
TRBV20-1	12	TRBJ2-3	SARQGDGTDTQY
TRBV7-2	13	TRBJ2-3	ASSLVVFGTDTQY
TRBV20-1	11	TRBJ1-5	SAIYRGQQPQH
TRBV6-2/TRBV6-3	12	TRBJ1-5	ASNKWGANQPQH
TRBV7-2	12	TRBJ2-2	ASNLGGGTGELF
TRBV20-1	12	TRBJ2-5	SASKTGGAETQY
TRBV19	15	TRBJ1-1	ASSPLRLTGRYTEAF
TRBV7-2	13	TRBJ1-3	ASSIGQFSGNTIY
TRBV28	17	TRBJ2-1	ASSPTRSSSGTGYNEQF
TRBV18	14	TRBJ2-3	ASSPGRDRVSDTQY
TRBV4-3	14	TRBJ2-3	ASSTGPRGHTDTQY
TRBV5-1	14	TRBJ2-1	ASSLTDPAAYNEQF
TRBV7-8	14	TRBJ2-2	ASSLVQAPVPGELF
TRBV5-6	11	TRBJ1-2	ASSPQVNYGYT
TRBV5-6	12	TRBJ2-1	ASLGAGSYNEQF
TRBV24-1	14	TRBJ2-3	ATSDPGRRSTDTQY
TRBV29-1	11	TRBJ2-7	SVVLASTYEQY
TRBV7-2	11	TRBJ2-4	ASSWGQGNIQY
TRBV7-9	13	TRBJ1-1	ASSETGGIGTEAF